The 7 T cell receptor beta chains reported below all come from one sample, sequenced in a study of blood T cells in healthy people across ages. Through a sample-barcoded 5' primer and a J-beta primer mix, a second PCR was run for roughly 6 to 12 cycles. TCRdb reprocessed the 5' RACE reads with MiXCR, giving one entry per CDR3 protein. Here the sample spans approximately 1,000,000 distinct CDR3 sequences, under 55% being singletons. The source material was blood. Receptor source: a woman aged 55 to 70 in good health.

This clonotype came up many times. The chain links TRBV7-2 to TRBJ2-7, with D possibly being TRBD1 (5 bases). CDR1 SGHTA and CDR2 FQGNSA come from the germline V gene. This CDR3 comprises 13 residues. The germline V and J ends were trimmed by 3 bases and 3 bases, with 9 bases remaining between them. The CDR3 DNA reads as TGTGCCAGCAGCTTTGACAGCGTCTACGAGCAGTACTTC. Protein sequence: CASSFDSVYEQYF.

V is TRBV21-1 and J is TRBJ2-3; TRBD1 reflects the table's D call only, with no check against the DNA. TRBV21-1 is listed as a pseudogene. This CDR3 is built from 16 residues. The CDR3 is CASSKVVGQSLDTQYF. CDR3 DNA: TGTGCCAGCAGCAAAGTAGTAGGACAGTCCTTAGATACGCAGTATTTT.

The CDR3 nucleotides are TGTGCCATCAACCAGGGAAGCAATCAGCCCCAGCATTTT. The encoded protein is CAINQGSNQPQHF. This chain links TRBV10-3 with TRBJ1-5; possibly TRBD1 for D (5 bases). The germline V gene has CDR1 ENHRY and CDR2 SYGVKD. This CDR3 region has 13 residues. V lost 7 bases, J lost 1 base, and 8 bases lay in between.

This clonotype was detected a few times. This chain joins TRBV7-9 and TRBJ2-1; 9 bases are shared with TRBD1. The V gene end was trimmed by 0 bases and the J gene end by 6 bases; junction bases not matched to a gene: 3. The CDR3 covers 15 residues. Germline V gene sequence: CDR1 SEHNR, CDR2 FQNEAQ (reference sequence). The CDR3 loop reads CASSLAGTGINEQFF. In DNA form, the CDR3 reads TGTGCCAGCAGCTTAGCCGGGACAGGGATCAATGAGCAGTTCTTC. Based on the CDR3 plus reference TRBV7-9 and TRBJ2-1, the full variable domain is DTGVSQNPRHKITKRGQNVTFRCDPISEHNRLYWYRQTLGQGPEFLTYFQNEAQLEKSRLLSDRFSAERPKGSFSTLEIQRTEQGDSAMYLCASSLAGTGINEQFFGPGTRLTVL.

CDR3 protein: CASSLFAEERGYNEQFF. The CDR3, as DNA: TGTGCCAGCAGCTTATTTGCCGAGGAGAGGGGATACAATGAGCAGTTCTTC. The chain has TRBV7-6 and TRBJ2-1; D assignment may be TRBD1 or TRBD2 (5 bases each). CDR3 length equals 17 residues. V was shortened by 2 bases and J by 4 bases, with 18 bases between the two germline ends. CDR1 SGHVS and CDR2 FNYEAQ come from the germline V gene.

The chain links TRBV20-1 to TRBJ2-3; D remains ambiguous. The CDR3 spans 10 residues. Trimming removed 6 bases from V and 5 bases from J, with 6 bases in between. Germline V gene sequence: CDR1 DFQATT, CDR2 SNEGSKA (reference sequence). In nucleotides, the CDR3 is TGCAGTGCAAACGTAGATACGCAGTATTTT. The encoded protein is CSANVDTQYF.

This clonotype was counted between two and nine times. The V gene is TRBV7-2, the J gene TRBJ2-5, with TRBD1 identical over 8 bases. Germline V lookup: CDR1 SGHTA, CDR2 FQGNSA. With V trimmed by 7 bases and J by 1 base, 11 bases remained unmatched. CDR3 length equals 16 residues. In DNA, the CDR3 is TGTGCCAGCACCCGTTGGGCAGGGGGCTTCCAAGAGACCCAGTACTTC. Its protein product is CASTRWAGGFQETQYF. The complete variable domain, with remaining parts taken from reference TRBV7-2 and TRBJ2-5, reads GAGVSQSPSNKVTEKGKDVELRCDPISGHTALYWYRQSLGQGLEFLIYFQGNSAPDKSGLPSDRFSAERTGGSVSTLTIQRTQQEDSAVYLCASTRWAGGFQETQYFGPGTRLLVL.